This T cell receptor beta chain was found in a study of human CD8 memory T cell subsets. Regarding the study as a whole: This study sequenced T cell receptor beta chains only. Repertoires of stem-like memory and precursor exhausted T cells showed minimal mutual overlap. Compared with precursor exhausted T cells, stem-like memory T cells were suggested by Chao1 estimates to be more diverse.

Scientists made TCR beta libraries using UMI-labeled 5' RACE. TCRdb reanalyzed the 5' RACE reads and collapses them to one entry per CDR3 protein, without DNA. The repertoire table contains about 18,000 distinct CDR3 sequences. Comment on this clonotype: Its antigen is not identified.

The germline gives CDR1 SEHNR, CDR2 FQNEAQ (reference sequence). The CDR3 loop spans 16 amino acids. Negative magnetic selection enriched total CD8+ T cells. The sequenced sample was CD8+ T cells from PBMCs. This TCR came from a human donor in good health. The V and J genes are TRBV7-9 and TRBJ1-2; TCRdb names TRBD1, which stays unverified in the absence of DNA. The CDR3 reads CASSPETGNDYYGYTF.